This TCR beta chain came from a study of T cells in Graves' hyperthyroidism and ophthalmopathy. On the study more broadly: Upon initial diagnosis and before any treatment, peripheral blood was collected.

This clonotype was detected many times. Its antigen is not identified. Uncontrolled infection, other autoimmune disease, pregnancy or lactation disqualified patients from enrolment. Amplification of TCR beta CDR3 regions used RNA as the template. When the TCR CDR3 underwent first-round RT-PCR, the HTBI primer set was used. TCRdb re-analysed the multiplex PCR reads in MiXCR, keeping a single row per CDR3 protein. Found here are more than 300,000 distinct CDR3 sequences, approximately 17% of them singletons; the top ten hold 40%. General study results and limits: Ophthalmopathy, which appeared later, was predicted by the model a median about 6.8 months before onset. Most thyroid clonotypes with frequency above 0.001 were detected in blood.

Looked up from germline, CDR1 is SNHLY and CDR2 is FYNNEI. This CDR3 has 14 residues. The germline V and J ends were trimmed by 1 base and 5 bases, with 11 bases remaining between them. The TCR comes from a man between 18 and 35 years old with Graves' ophthalmopathy. Sequenced material: blood. This sequence joins TRBV2 and TRBJ1-2, with a tentative D call TRBD1 (6 bases). CDR3 in DNA: TGTGCCAGCAGTGAAGAACAGGGCCCTTATGGCTACACCTTC. Translation: CASSEEQGPYGYTF.